This T cell receptor (beta chain) was captured by sequencing in a study of OX40 agonist ivuxolimab in advanced cancers. In the study overall: The dose-escalation cohort had hepatocellular carcinoma, melanoma, renal cell or head and neck cancer.

Germline V CDR1 and CDR2: SNHLY, FYNNEI. The CDR3 runs 14 residues. V was trimmed by 4 bases and J by 4 bases, leaving 14 bases between them. Generated by immunoSEQ multiplex PCR, the TCRdb table keeps only in-frame clones and is missing some. This sample has under 100,000 clones, with under 85% found just once. The origin of this receptor is an adult with an advanced solid tumor such as melanoma, head and neck, liver or kidney cancer. The V and J genes are TRBV2 and TRBJ2-7; perhaps D is TRBD1 or TRBD2 (5 bases each). The specimen comprised CD4+ or CD8+ T cells sorted from blood, sampled in a trial of the OX40 agonist ivuxolimab. This CDR3 is CASSAWDDRYEQYF. The CDR3 DNA is TGTGCCAGCAGTGCTTGGGACGACCGTTACGAGCAGTACTTC.